A selection of T cell receptor beta chains follows, all from one sample in a study of neoadjuvant nivolumab and ipilimumab in lung cancer. Sequencing was performed with immunoSEQ multiplex PCR; in TCRdb, only in-frame clones are kept and a portion is missing. The sample shows some 10,000 clones, 75% to 80% of them seen only once. The sequenced sample was tumor tissue, obtained after neoadjuvant nivolumab, alone or with ipilimumab, at or shortly before surgery. Receptors originate from an adult with non-small cell lung cancer. Some clones in this sample may be carry-over from other donors' samples. The CDR3 runs from the conserved cysteine through the conserved F or W. D genes are given only for firm matches. Clone size, where shown, is once, few, many, or a class for clones that have expanded.

TRBJ1-1 | NA | NA | TRBV5-1 | CASSYGGSTEAFF | TGCGCCAGCAGCTACGGAGGGAGCACTGAAGCTTTCTTT
TRBJ2-2 | TRBD2 | NA | TRBV18 | CASSPMTSGLPGELFF | TGTGCCAGCTCACCAATGACTAGCGGGCTCCCCGGGGAGCTGTTTTTT
TRBJ2-7 | TRBD1 | NA | TRBV2 | CASGTGFSYEQYF | TGTGCCAGCGGGACAGGTTTTTCCTACGAGCAGTACTTC
TRBJ2-6 | NA | NA | TRBV5-1 | CASSDAGAGANVLTF | TGCGCCAGCAGCGACGCAGGGGCTGGGGCCAACGTCCTGACTTTC
TRBJ1-2 | NA | NA | TRBV13 | CASSRGDEYGYTF | TGTGCCAGCAGCAGGGGAGATGAATATGGCTACACCTTC
TRBJ2-6 | NA | NA | TRBV5-4 | CASIMGGRPHSGANVLTF | TGTGCCAGTATCATGGGGGGTAGGCCCCACTCTGGGGCCAACGTCCTGACTTTC
TRBJ1-5 | TRBD1 | few | TRBV6-5 | CASRRDRVQPQHF | TGTGCCAGCAGACGCGACAGGGTTCAGCCCCAGCATTTT
TRBJ1-2 | NA | once | TRBV6-5 | CASSRTGGGYTF | TGTGCCAGCAGCAGGACTGGGGGAGGCTACACCTTC
TRBJ1-2 | NA | NA | TRBV27 | CASSLRPGHYGYTF | TGTGCCAGCAGTTTAAGGCCGGGACACTATGGCTACACCTTC
TRBJ1-1 | NA | NA | TRBV11-3 | CASSFPGTTEAFF | TGTGCCAGCAGCTTCCCAGGGACGACTGAAGCTTTCTTT
TRBJ2-1 | NA | NA | TRBV6-6 | CASSLGYPYNEQFF | TGTGCCAGCAGCCTCGGGTATCCCTACAATGAGCAGTTCTTC
TRBJ1-5 | NA | NA | TRBV18 | CASSPPGLGGGTGQPQHF | TGTGCCAGCTCACCACCCGGCTTGGGGGGAGGCACCGGACAGCCCCAGCATTTT
TRBJ1-2 | NA | NA | TRBV18 | CASSPPLQGGGGYTF | TGTGCCAGCTCACCACCGCTGCAGGGAGGGGGTGGCTACACCTTC
TRBJ2-7 | TRBD1 | NA | TRBV7-9 | CASSPEGVQGPSYEQYF | TGTGCCAGCAGCCCAGAAGGTGTACAGGGGCCCTCCTACGAGCAGTACTTC
TRBJ2-7 | TRBD1 | once | TRBV27 | CASSPDPDRVLAEQYF | TGTGCCAGCAGTCCCGATCCGGACAGGGTTCTCGCCGAGCAGTACTTC
TRBJ2-7 | TRBD2 | NA | TRBV6-1 | CASSEARLAGGRIVYEQYF | TGTGCCAGCAGTGAAGCGAGACTAGCGGGGGGGCGAATTGTCTACGAGCAGTACTTC
TRBJ1-1 | NA | NA | TRBV5-1 | CASSLWVRNTEAFF | TGCGCCAGCAGCTTGTGGGTTCGGAACACTGAAGCTTTCTTT
TRBJ1-1 | TRBD1 | few | TRBV29-1 | CSVAAQGVFTEAFF | TGCAGCGTAGCCGCTCAGGGGGTATTTACTGAAGCTTTCTTT
TRBJ2-3 | NA | NA | TRBV30 | CAWKRGRGTDTQYF | TGTGCCTGGAAGAGGGGCAGGGGTACAGATACGCAGTATTTT
TRBJ2-3 | TRBD1 | once | TRBV6-5 | CASKDRGSSTDTQYF | TGTGCCAGCAAAGACAGGGGAAGTAGCACAGATACGCAGTATTTT
TRBJ1-2 | NA | NA | TRBV14 | CASSPQGHMFNYGYTF | TGTGCCAGCAGCCCGCAGGGACATATGTTTAACTATGGCTACACCTTC
TRBJ2-7 | NA | NA | TRBV18 | CASSPPLSAGGTYEQYF | TGTGCCAGCTCACCACCTTTGAGTGCAGGGGGGACCTACGAGCAGTACTTC
TRBJ2-1 | NA | NA | TRBV4-3 | CASSGGALGKNNEQFF | TGCGCCAGCAGCGGGGGGGCGTTAGGAAAAAACAATGAGCAGTTCTTC
TRBJ1-1 | TRBD1 | NA | TRBV5-1 | CASSVYSGTGVTEAFF | TGCGCCAGCAGCGTATACTCCGGGACAGGGGTCACTGAAGCTTTCTTT
TRBJ2-2 | NA | NA | TRBV18 | CASSSPERRSGELFF | TGTGCCAGCTCTTCTCCTGAAAGGAGGTCCGGGGAGCTGTTTTTT
TRBJ1-1 | TRBD1 | NA | TRBV18 | CASSRSLDRVTEAFF | TGTGCCAGCTCACGATCATTAGACAGGGTTACTGAAGCTTTCTTT
TRBJ2-3 | NA | NA | TRBV25-1 | CASSEQWVTDTQYF | TGTGCCAGCAGTGAACAGTGGGTCACAGATACGCAGTATTTT
TRBJ2-7 | TRBD2 | NA | TRBV12-5 | CASALSGSHEQYF | TGTGCTAGTGCCTTAAGCGGGAGCCACGAGCAGTACTTC
TRBJ1-1 | NA | NA | TRBV5-1 | CASSSVDSTTEAFF | TGCGCCAGCAGCTCAGTCGATTCCACCACTGAAGCTTTCTTT
TRBJ1-2 | NA | NA | TRBV7-9 | CASSLGRVNYGYTF | TGTGCCAGCAGCTTGGGCAGGGTTAACTATGGCTACACCTTC
TRBJ2-2 | NA | NA | TRBV19 | CASRARGQNTGELFF | TGTGCCAGTAGGGCGAGGGGTCAGAACACCGGGGAGCTGTTTTTT
TRBJ2-5 | TRBD1 | few | TRBV5-1 | CASSLGGQGGETQYF | TGCGCCAGCAGCTTGGGAGGACAGGGGGGAGAGACCCAGTACTTC
TRBJ2-7 | TRBD1 | NA | TRBV5-1 | CASSLVGTVGLGEQYF | TGCGCCAGCAGCCTGGTGGGGACAGTCGGACTCGGGGAGCAGTACTTC
TRBJ2-7 | NA | NA | TRBV11-1 | CASSASQTRTYEQYF | TGTGCCAGCAGCGCTAGCCAGACACGAACCTACGAGCAGTACTTC
TRBJ2-7 | TRBD2 | NA | TRBV5-6 | CASSSGTSRFEQYF | TGTGCCAGCAGCTCTGGGACTAGCAGGTTCGAGCAGTACTTC
TRBJ1-6 | NA | NA | TRBV27 | CASSSPGSSYNSPLHF | TGTGCCAGCAGTTCCCCGGGGTCCTCCTATAATTCACCCCTCCACTTT
TRBJ2-7 | NA | once | TRBV4-1 | CASSQAMVGGYEQYF | TGCGCCAGCAGCCAAGCGATGGTGGGTGGGTACGAGCAGTACTTC
TRBJ2-7 | TRBD1 | NA | TRBV27 | CASSRQGIDEQYF | TGTGCCAGCAGTCGACAGGGGATCGACGAGCAGTACTTC
TRBJ2-7 | TRBD2 | NA | TRBV4-2 | CASSPRGGSPSEQYF | TGTGCCAGCAGCCCCCGGGGGGGATCCCCCTCCGAGCAGTACTTC
TRBJ1-2 | NA | NA | TRBV5-4 | CASSHKEGYYGYTF | TGTGCCAGCAGCCACAAGGAGGGTTACTATGGCTACACCTTC
TRBJ1-5 | NA | NA | TRBV7-8 | CASSPGPTVPQHF | TGTGCCAGCAGCCCGGGCCCGACCGTCCCCCAGCATTTT
TRBJ2-2 | TRBD1 | NA | TRBV18 | CASSQGQTTGELFF | TGTGCCAGCTCACAGGGACAGACCACCGGGGAGCTGTTTTTT
TRBJ2-7 | NA | NA | TRBV5-5 | CASSPGQEDDGEQYF | TGTGCCAGCAGCCCAGGACAAGAGGATGATGGCGAGCAGTACTTC
TRBJ2-3 | TRBD1 | NA | TRBV5-1 | CASSLSTGSITDTQYF | TGCGCCAGCAGCCTCTCGACAGGGAGTATTACAGATACGCAGTATTTT
TRBJ2-7 | TRBD1 | NA | TRBV7-9 | CASSPQTGGLSPYYEQYF | TGTGCCAGCAGCCCTCAGACAGGGGGCTTATCACCCTACTACGAGCAGTACTTC
TRBJ1-2 | NA | few | TRBV6-6 | CASNRGVTYGYTF | TGTGCCAGCAACCGAGGCGTGACCTATGGCTACACCTTC
TRBJ2-2 | NA | NA | TRBV6-6 | CASSYEDPRRGELFF | TGTGCCAGCAGTTACGAGGACCCTCGGCGCGGGGAGCTGTTTTTT
TRBJ1-2 | TRBD1 | NA | TRBV2 | CASAGTALYGYTF | TGTGCCAGCGCGGGGACAGCACTCTATGGCTACACCTTC
TRBJ2-1 | NA | NA | TRBV4-2 | CASSLLGGEQFF | TGTGCCAGCAGTCTACTCGGTGGTGAGCAGTTCTTC